The 10 T cell receptor beta chains in this list originate from one sample, sequenced in a study of CD8+ T cells in alopecia areata listed by TCRdb under 2018. The library was made by the immunoSEQ multiplex PCR assay. To provide template for TCR sequencing, every sample had RNA extracted and reverse transcribed into cDNA. TCRdb stores this immuneACCESS table with in-frame sequences only. Part of the clones is absent; in the studies checked, under half of the shortfall reflects unresolved V genes, and no reason is known for the rest. Within this sample are roughly 220,000 clones, with just over 65% of them counted one time only. The ten biggest clones cover roughly 1.2% of the sample. The sample's treatment or condition label, in plain terms: oral pan-JAK inhibitor, 5-10 mg twice daily. Sequenced material: CD4+ T cells sorted from blood, taken at week 44, from a patient treated with tofacitinib. Every receptor here comes from a human donor with alopecia areata.

V and J are TRBV29-1 and TRBJ2-3; D might be TRBD1 or TRBD2, each matching 6 bases. V gave up 5 bases and J gave up 3 bases, with 15 bases separating them. Germline V gives CDR1 SQVTM, CDR2 ANQGSEA. The CDR3 extends over 14 amino acids. The CDR3 DNA reads TGCAGCGTTTATGGGGGGCATGTTACAGATACGCAGTATTTT. Encoded protein: CSVYGGHVTDTQYF.

This clone was seen a handful of times. This chain connects TRBV5-1 to TRBJ2-3; tentative D call: TRBD2 (6 bases). Trimming pared 4 bases from V and 3 bases from J, leaving 15 bases between. The germline gives CDR1 SGHRS, CDR2 YFSETQ. The CDR3 spans 15 residues. CDR3 protein: CASSPRDSSTDTQYF. CDR3 sequence (DNA): TGCGCCAGCAGCCCCCGGGACTCCAGTACAGATACGCAGTATTTT.

V is TRBV7-7 and J is TRBJ2-6, with 9 bases matching TRBD1. The V and J ends lost 5 bases and 0 bases, in that order; junction bases with no gene match: 11. Germline lookup yields CDR1 SSHAT and CDR2 FNYEAQ (reference sequence). The length of the CDR3 is 19 residues. The CDR3 coding sequence is TGTGCCAGCAGCCCTGGACAGGGGCAAGCAAACTCTGGGGCCAACGTCCTGACTTTC. This encodes CASSPGQGQANSGANVLTF.

The gene calls are TRBV19 and TRBJ1-1, with a possible D match to TRBD1 (6 bases). The germline gives CDR1 LNHDA, CDR2 SQIVND (reference sequence). This CDR3 comprises 15 residues. Trimming removed 5 bases from V and 1 base from J, with 14 bases in between. The CDR3 DNA reads TGTGCCAGTAGTGTCTCGGGACAACCGAACACTGAAGCTTTCTTT. It translates to CASSVSGQPNTEAFF.

The chain joins TRBV29-1 to TRBJ2-1; no clear D. The CDR3 extends over 12 amino acids. Germline CDR1 and CDR2: SQVTM and ANQGSEA. V lost 7 bases and J lost 9, with 16 bases in between. In nucleotides, the CDR3 is TGCAGCGCTCGAGACGGTCTGGGTGAGCAGTTCTTC. Translating it yields CSARDGLGEQFF.

J is TRBJ2-3 and V is TRBV2; 8 bases fit TRBD2. The junction had 6 bases not matched to a gene; V was cut back by 4 bases and J by 3 bases. Germline V lookup: CDR1 SNHLY, CDR2 FYNNEI. This CDR3 comprises 15 residues. DNA for the CDR3: TGTGCCAGCAGTGCAGGGCGGGGGGCAACAGATACGCAGTATTTT. Amino acids: CASSAGRGATDTQYF. Filled out from reference TRBV2 and TRBJ2-3, the complete variable domain reads EPEVTQTPSHQVTQMGQEVILRCVPISNHLYFYWYRQILGQKVEFLVSFYNNEISEKSEIFDDQFSVERPDGSNFTLKIRSTKLEDSAMYFCASSAGRGATDTQYFGPGTRLTVL.

The chain combines TRBV6-6 with TRBJ1-5; D uncertain. V dropped 8 bases and J dropped 4 bases, with 15 bases sitting between them. The length of the CDR3 is 14 residues. Germline V gene lookup returns CDR1 MNHNY and CDR2 SVGAGI (reference sequence). CDR3 region: CASPTRNKNQPQHF. CDR3 nucleotides: TGTGCCAGCCCCACTCGAAATAAAAATCAGCCCCAGCATTTT.

The genes are TRBV29-1 and TRBJ2-7; tentatively, D is TRBD2 (6 bases). Germline assignment: CDR1 SQVTM and CDR2 ANQGSEA. V was cut by 3 bases and J by 3 bases, with 9 bases left in between. The CDR3 runs to 12 residues. CDR3 nucleotides: TGCAGCGTTGATAAGGGAGGCTACGAGCAGTACTTC. Encoded protein: CSVDKGGYEQYF.

This chain links TRBV6-1 with TRBJ2-3; 11 bases line up with TRBD1. CDR3 length equals 15 residues. Germline CDR1 is MNHNS and CDR2 is SASEGT. V lost 5 bases to trimming and J lost 3 bases; unmatched junction nucleotides: 4. Written as DNA, the CDR3 is TGTGCCAGCAGTCCCCGGGACAGGGGGACAGATACGCAGTATTTT. Translated: CASSPRDRGTDTQYF.

The chain employs TRBV27 and TRBJ2-1; 9 positions agree with TRBD2. This CDR3 has 15 residues. The ends lost 5 bases at V and 3 bases at J; junction bases unmatched: 5. Germline assignment: CDR1 MNHEY and CDR2 SMNVEV (reference sequence). CDR3 sequence (DNA): TGTGCCAGCAGTCCCTCTAGCGGGGACTACAATGAGCAGTTCTTC. It codes for CASSPSSGDYNEQFF.